This TCR beta chain originates from a study of CXCR3-negative and CXCR3-positive naive CD8 T cells. In the study overall: Each library gave roughly 1.4 +/- 0.3 million of approximately 150 million TRB reads.

Definition of naive CD8+ T cells rested on a CD45RO-CCR7+CD27+CD95- profile. Libraries were UMI-labeled 5' RACE TRB cDNA. One entry per CDR3 protein, without DNA, is what TCRdb gives after re-calling the 5' RACE reads. This table lists around 88,000 distinct CDR3 sequences. Study-level results: Whereas memory cells differed, naive CXCR3-negative and CXCR3-positive cells shared similar TRBV-TRBJ usage. CXCR3-negative naive cells had less hydrophobic TRB CDR3s than did CXCR3-positive naive cells. Naive subsets were similarly diverse, while memory CD8+ repertoires were much less diverse.

The CDR3 spans 17 residues. CDR1 and CDR2 (germline): LGHDT, YNNKEL (reference sequence). In the case of this clonotype: Its specificity is unknown.

This clonotype was obtained from a human donor in good health. Some clones in this sample may be carry-over from other donors' samples. Input material: naive CXCR3+ CD8+ T cells from blood. Subset meaning: CD45RO-CCR7+CD27+CD95- naive CD8+ T cells expressing CXCR3 (TNR3+). The V gene is TRBV3-1, the J gene TRBJ1-1; TCRdb indicates TRBD1, and absent DNA this call remains unverified. The CDR3 loop is CASSQHPSQGADTEALF.